Listed here is a single T cell receptor beta chain. Its antigen is currently unknown. The read falls 3 residues short of the CDR3 end, and the missing part is taken from the germline J gene. After removal of 7 bases from V and 4 bases from J, the junction contained 12 bases not matched to a gene. The CDR3 loop spans 16 amino acids. The germline CDR1 and CDR2 sequences are MDHEN and SYDVKM. Clones were read by immunoSEQ multiplex PCR, and TCRdb kept only the in-frame ones, dropping some. The listing contains nearly 35,000 clones. The sample belongs to a study of T cells in women clearing cervical HPV infection. Broader study findings: Repertoire richness, not evenness, was significantly elevated in CIN3+ cases versus controls.

The sequence was collected from a woman aged 18 to 75 with a cervical HPV16 infection that either progressed to CIN3+ or cleared (not recorded which). The chain has TRBV28 and TRBJ2-7; 11 nucleotides align to TRBD2. Sequenced: blood buffy coat. The chain's CDR3 is CASKGILAGDRYEQYF. The part of the CDR3 DNA that was read is TGTGCCAGCAAGGGGATACTAGCGGGGGATCGGTACGAG. The variable domain in full, completed from reference TRBV28 and TRBJ2-7, reads DVKVTQSSRYLVKRTGEKVFLECVQDMDHENMFWYRQDPGLGLRLIYFSYDVKMKEKGDIPEGYSVSREKKERFSLILESASTNQTSMYLCASKGILAGDRYEQYFGPGTRLTVT.